Listed below are T cell receptor beta chains from one sample, sequenced in a study of blood T cell repertoires in COVID-19. Data came from immunoSEQ multiplex PCR; TCRdb stores just in-frame clones and leaves some out. There are under 200,000 clones in the sample; around 80% occur only once, and roughly 14% lies in the top ten. Material: peripheral blood. These TCRs come from a man under 40 with active or convalescent COVID-19. The CDR3 runs from the conserved cysteine through the conserved F or W. A D gene is named only where the DNA matches it firmly. A clone size is listed for some rows: how often the clone was seen (once, few, many), or a class if it is expanded.

CDR3nt: TGTGCCACCAGTGACTCTAGCGGGAGTAACCCCGGGGAGCTGTTTTTT
CDR3aa: CATSDSSGSNPGELFF
j_gene: TRBJ2-2
abundance: NA
d_gene: TRBD2
v_gene: TRBV24-1

CDR3nt: TGTGCCAGCAGTGGGGACAGTAACTATAATTCACCCCTCCACTTT
CDR3aa: CASSGDSNYNSPLHF
j_gene: TRBJ1-6
abundance: NA
d_gene: TRBD1
v_gene: TRBV2

CDR3nt: TGTGCCAGCAGTCCGACCTCAGGGGAGAGGGGCTACACCTTC
CDR3aa: CASSPTSGERGYTF
j_gene: TRBJ1-2
abundance: once
d_gene: NA
v_gene: TRBV27

CDR3nt: TGTGCCAGCAGTGAACAGGGATCCGGGGAGCTGTTTTTT
CDR3aa: CASSEQGSGELFF
j_gene: TRBJ2-2
abundance: NA
d_gene: NA
v_gene: TRBV2

CDR3nt: TGTGCCAGCAGAAGACTAGACAATGAGCAGTTCTTC
CDR3aa: CASRRLDNEQFF
j_gene: TRBJ2-1
abundance: NA
d_gene: NA
v_gene: TRBV2

CDR3nt: TGTGCCAGTAGTGACCGGGGACTAGCGGGGAGGAATGAGCAGTTCTTC
CDR3aa: CASSDRGLAGRNEQFF
j_gene: TRBJ2-1
abundance: NA
d_gene: TRBD2
v_gene: TRBV19

CDR3nt: TGCGCCAGCAGCCCCGCTGGGCGGGGGGGCCGGGTCACAGATACGCAGTATTTT
CDR3aa: CASSPAGRGGRVTDTQYF
j_gene: TRBJ2-3
abundance: NA
d_gene: TRBD2
v_gene: TRBV4-1

CDR3nt: TGCGCCAGCAGCCACCGGACAGGGGGTGAAAAACTGTTTTTT
CDR3aa: CASSHRTGGEKLFF
j_gene: TRBJ1-4
abundance: many
d_gene: TRBD1
v_gene: TRBV4-1

CDR3nt: TGTGCCAGCAGCCGACAGGGACAGGGTTATAATTCACCCCTCCACTTT
CDR3aa: CASSRQGQGYNSPLHF
j_gene: TRBJ1-6
abundance: NA
d_gene: TRBD1
v_gene: TRBV7-9

CDR3nt: TGTGCCAGCACGGCGGGCCTAGCGATTAGCACAGATACGCAGTATTTT
CDR3aa: CASTAGLAISTDTQYF
j_gene: TRBJ2-3
abundance: NA
d_gene: NA
v_gene: TRBV2

CDR3nt: TGTGCCAGCACGGACAGGCCTAACTATGGCTACACCTTC
CDR3aa: CASTDRPNYGYTF
j_gene: TRBJ1-2
abundance: NA
d_gene: TRBD1
v_gene: TRBV6-6

CDR3nt: TGTGCCACCAGTGACTCACAGGGGGCTTGGCAGCCCCAGCATTTT
CDR3aa: CATSDSQGAWQPQHF
j_gene: TRBJ1-5
abundance: NA
d_gene: TRBD1
v_gene: TRBV24-1

CDR3nt: TGTGCCAGCAGCCAAGAAGACTCAGGGTACTACACCTTC
CDR3aa: CASSQEDSGYYTF
j_gene: TRBJ1-2
abundance: NA
d_gene: NA
v_gene: TRBV3-1/TRBV3-2

CDR3nt: TGTGCCAGCAACACCCACTCTGGAAACACCATATATTTT
CDR3aa: CASNTHSGNTIYF
j_gene: TRBJ1-3
abundance: NA
d_gene: NA
v_gene: TRBV12-3/TRBV12-4

CDR3nt: TGTGCCAGCAGCCCACGGGACTCCTACGAGCAGTACTTC
CDR3aa: CASSPRDSYEQYF
j_gene: TRBJ2-7
abundance: NA
d_gene: NA
v_gene: TRBV12-3/TRBV12-4

CDR3nt: TGTGCCAGCTCACAGCGGACAGGGGGGGCCACTGAAGCTTTCTTT
CDR3aa: CASSQRTGGATEAFF
j_gene: TRBJ1-1
abundance: NA
d_gene: TRBD1
v_gene: TRBV18

CDR3nt: TGTGCCAGCAGCTTAGCGGCATCCAACACTGAAGCTTTCTTT
CDR3aa: CASSLAASNTEAFF
j_gene: TRBJ1-1
abundance: NA
d_gene: NA
v_gene: TRBV7-9

CDR3nt: TGTGCCAGCAGTGGAAGGACAGGGAGAAATACGCAGTATTTT
CDR3aa: CASSGRTGRNTQYF
j_gene: TRBJ2-3
abundance: NA
d_gene: TRBD1
v_gene: TRBV11-2

CDR3nt: TGTGCCAGCAGAGACTACAGGGAGAACACTGAAGCTTTCTTT
CDR3aa: CASRDYRENTEAFF
j_gene: TRBJ1-1
abundance: NA
d_gene: NA
v_gene: TRBV6-6

CDR3nt: TGTGCCAGCAGTGATCAGGGGGCGTCTGGAAACACCATATATTTT
CDR3aa: CASSDQGASGNTIYF
j_gene: TRBJ1-3
abundance: once
d_gene: TRBD1
v_gene: TRBV2

CDR3nt: TGTGCCAGCAGAATGGGACAGAACCGCTACAATGAGCAGTTCTTC
CDR3aa: CASRMGQNRYNEQFF
j_gene: TRBJ2-1
abundance: NA
d_gene: TRBD1
v_gene: TRBV5-5

CDR3nt: TGTGCCAGCAGTTTCCTGGTCAGGGGATCTAATGAGCAGTTCTTC
CDR3aa: CASSFLVRGSNEQFF
j_gene: TRBJ2-1
abundance: NA
d_gene: NA
v_gene: TRBV28

CDR3nt: TGTGCCAGCAGCCCTACCGGGGGAGGGGACACTGAAGCTTTCTTT
CDR3aa: CASSPTGGGDTEAFF
j_gene: TRBJ1-1
abundance: once
d_gene: NA
v_gene: TRBV7-3

CDR3nt: TGTGCCAGCAGCTCCTCCGGGACAGGGAGTGGAGGAACTGAAGCTTTCTTT
CDR3aa: CASSSSGTGSGGTEAFF
j_gene: TRBJ1-1
abundance: NA
d_gene: TRBD1
v_gene: TRBV5-4

CDR3nt: TGTGCCAGCAGCGTAGCCAGGGGGACAGGGGCGTACAATGAGCAGTTCTTC
CDR3aa: CASSVARGTGAYNEQFF
j_gene: TRBJ2-1
abundance: NA
d_gene: TRBD1
v_gene: TRBV9

CDR3nt: TGTGCCAGCAGTTCCTTCCAGGGTACCTACGAGCAGTACTTC
CDR3aa: CASSSFQGTYEQYF
j_gene: TRBJ2-7
abundance: NA
d_gene: NA
v_gene: TRBV6-2/TRBV6-3

CDR3nt: TGTGCCACCAGCAGAGATCCGTACAATGAGCAGTTCTTC
CDR3aa: CATSRDPYNEQFF
j_gene: TRBJ2-1
abundance: NA
d_gene: NA
v_gene: TRBV15

CDR3nt: TGCGCCAGCAGCACCGGACTAGCCGGCACAGATACGCAGTATTTT
CDR3aa: CASSTGLAGTDTQYF
j_gene: TRBJ2-3
abundance: NA
d_gene: TRBD2
v_gene: TRBV5-1

CDR3nt: TGTGCCAGTAGTATTAACGGGGGACCCACTGAAGCTTTCTTT
CDR3aa: CASSINGGPTEAFF
j_gene: TRBJ1-1
abundance: NA
d_gene: NA
v_gene: TRBV19

CDR3nt: TGTGCCAGCAGTGAAGCGCTTCGCGACAGTTACGAATCGATGAACACTGAAGCTTTCTTT
CDR3aa: CASSEALRDSYESMNTEAFF
j_gene: TRBJ1-1
abundance: few
d_gene: NA
v_gene: TRBV2

CDR3nt: TGTGCCAGCAGCCCCGGGACTGGAAACTACGAGCAGTACTTC
CDR3aa: CASSPGTGNYEQYF
j_gene: TRBJ2-7
abundance: once
d_gene: NA
v_gene: TRBV5-8

CDR3nt: TGTGCCTGGAAAACAGGGGAAGGGCGTTCTGAAAAACTGTTTTTT
CDR3aa: CAWKTGEGRSEKLFF
j_gene: TRBJ1-4
abundance: NA
d_gene: TRBD1
v_gene: TRBV30

CDR3nt: TGTGCCAGTAGTCCCCCGGTGATGAACACTGAAGCTTTCTTT
CDR3aa: CASSPPVMNTEAFF
j_gene: TRBJ1-1
abundance: NA
d_gene: NA
v_gene: TRBV19

CDR3nt: TGTGCCAGTAAAGGGCCTGGGACAAACAGGGAAAGGGGCTCTGGAAACACCATATATTTT
CDR3aa: CASKGPGTNRERGSGNTIYF
j_gene: TRBJ1-3
abundance: few
d_gene: NA
v_gene: TRBV19

CDR3nt: TGTGCCACCAGTGATTTCCGGCAGGGTTCCTACAATGAGCAGTTCTTC
CDR3aa: CATSDFRQGSYNEQFF
j_gene: TRBJ2-1
abundance: NA
d_gene: NA
v_gene: TRBV24-1

CDR3nt: TGTGCCAGCAGTACGGGCTCTGGAAACACCATATATTTT
CDR3aa: CASSTGSGNTIYF
j_gene: TRBJ1-3
abundance: NA
d_gene: NA
v_gene: TRBV6-5

CDR3nt: TGTGCCAGCAGCCACGGGACTAGAAGGATGAATGAGCAGTTCTTC
CDR3aa: CASSHGTRRMNEQFF
j_gene: TRBJ2-1
abundance: once
d_gene: TRBD2
v_gene: TRBV6-2/TRBV6-3

CDR3nt: TGTGCCAGCAGCTTACGCTGGACACTCGATGAGCAGTTCTTC
CDR3aa: CASSLRWTLDEQFF
j_gene: TRBJ2-1
abundance: NA
d_gene: NA
v_gene: TRBV7-3

CDR3nt: TGTGCTAGTGGTTTGGTAATACTAGCGGAGTACAATGAGCAGTTCTTC
CDR3aa: CASGLVILAEYNEQFF
j_gene: TRBJ2-1
abundance: NA
d_gene: TRBD2
v_gene: TRBV12-5

CDR3nt: TGTGCTAGCAGCTTACAGGGGGCTGCTAACACCGGGGAGCTGTTTTTT
CDR3aa: CASSLQGAANTGELFF
j_gene: TRBJ2-2
abundance: NA
d_gene: TRBD1
v_gene: TRBV7-7

CDR3nt: TGTGCCAGCAGCTTTTCGTACGAGCAGTACTTC
CDR3aa: CASSFSYEQYF
j_gene: TRBJ2-7
abundance: NA
d_gene: NA
v_gene: TRBV11-3

CDR3nt: TGCGCCAGCGCGAAAGCCTCCCAGGGAGGCACTGAAGCTTTCTTT
CDR3aa: CASAKASQGGTEAFF
j_gene: TRBJ1-1
abundance: NA
d_gene: NA
v_gene: TRBV4-1

CDR3nt: TGTGCCAGCAGTTACGATTGGACAGGAGGATCACCCCTCCACTTT
CDR3aa: CASSYDWTGGSPLHF
j_gene: TRBJ1-6
abundance: once
d_gene: TRBD1
v_gene: TRBV6-5

CDR3nt: TGTGCCATCAGAGCCGGGACAGATTACAATGAGCAGTTCTTC
CDR3aa: CAIRAGTDYNEQFF
j_gene: TRBJ2-1
abundance: NA
d_gene: TRBD1
v_gene: TRBV10-3

CDR3nt: TGTGCCACCAGCCAACGGACAGGCTCTGGAAACACCATATATTTT
CDR3aa: CATSQRTGSGNTIYF
j_gene: TRBJ1-3
abundance: NA
d_gene: TRBD1
v_gene: TRBV15

CDR3nt: TGTGCCAGCAGCCGCCTCGGGGGAGGCTCTGGAAACACCATATATTTT
CDR3aa: CASSRLGGGSGNTIYF
j_gene: TRBJ1-3
abundance: medium-sized
d_gene: NA
v_gene: TRBV5-8

CDR3nt: TGTGCCAGCAGTCCCCTCCAAGTTCAGGGACTCCGGTACCAAAACATTCAGTACTTC
CDR3aa: CASSPLQVQGLRYQNIQYF
j_gene: TRBJ2-4
abundance: NA
d_gene: NA
v_gene: TRBV27

CDR3nt: TGTGCCAGCAGTTACGTAGAGGTGGATGAGCAGTTCTTC
CDR3aa: CASSYVEVDEQFF
j_gene: TRBJ2-1
abundance: NA
d_gene: NA
v_gene: TRBV6-2/TRBV6-3

CDR3nt: TGTGCCAGCACCTTCGGGGGTAATAATTCACCCCTCCACTTT
CDR3aa: CASTFGGNNSPLHF
j_gene: TRBJ1-6
abundance: few
d_gene: NA
v_gene: TRBV11-2

CDR3nt: TGTGCCAGCAGCCCCAAGTGGGACTGGCTCATCCAGCAGTACTTC
CDR3aa: CASSPKWDWLIQQYF
j_gene: TRBJ2-7
abundance: NA
d_gene: NA
v_gene: TRBV11-3

CDR3nt: TGTGCCAGCAGCGTAGCACCTAGCGGGGGAGTCACAGATACGCAGTATTTT
CDR3aa: CASSVAPSGGVTDTQYF
j_gene: TRBJ2-3
abundance: NA
d_gene: TRBD2
v_gene: TRBV9

CDR3nt: TGTGCCAGCAGTCCCAACAGGGATGAAGCTTTCTTT
CDR3aa: CASSPNRDEAFF
j_gene: TRBJ1-1
abundance: NA
d_gene: NA
v_gene: TRBV12-3/TRBV12-4

CDR3nt: TGTGCCAGCAGCGGAATGGGGGGGCGAGAGACCCAGTACTTC
CDR3aa: CASSGMGGRETQYF
j_gene: TRBJ2-5
abundance: NA
d_gene: NA
v_gene: TRBV9

CDR3nt: TGTGCCATCAGCCCGGACAGGACCAATCAGCCCCAGCATTTT
CDR3aa: CAISPDRTNQPQHF
j_gene: TRBJ1-5
abundance: NA
d_gene: TRBD1
v_gene: TRBV10-3

CDR3nt: TGTGCCAGCAGTTCCACCATATGGGTCGAGGGGAACACTGAAGCTTTCTTT
CDR3aa: CASSSTIWVEGNTEAFF
j_gene: TRBJ1-1
abundance: once
d_gene: NA
v_gene: TRBV28

CDR3nt: TGTGCCAGCAGCTTAGATGTGGGAGAGGCGACCCAGTACTTC
CDR3aa: CASSLDVGEATQYF
j_gene: TRBJ2-5
abundance: once
d_gene: NA
v_gene: TRBV7-2

CDR3nt: TGTGCCTGGAGTCCACTAAGGGAGCAGTTCTTC
CDR3aa: CAWSPLREQFF
j_gene: TRBJ2-1
abundance: NA
d_gene: NA
v_gene: TRBV30

CDR3nt: TGCGCCAGCAGCCAAGATGAACAGGGTCCCTACGAGCAGTACTTC
CDR3aa: CASSQDEQGPYEQYF
j_gene: TRBJ2-7
abundance: NA
d_gene: NA
v_gene: TRBV4-3